One sample yielded the 24 T cell receptor beta chains listed below, sequenced in a study of CD8 T cells in Susac syndrome. The RNA, about 0.45 to 1 ug, was put through reverse transcription using random hexamers. TCRdb itself ran the immunoSEQ multiplex PCR reads through MiXCR, one entry per CDR3 protein. The sample includes about 180,000 distinct CDR3 sequences, approximately 94% of them seen just once. Sequencing was carried out using CD4+ T cells from PBMCs. The receptors were gathered from a human donor with Susac syndrome.

CDR3 amino acids: CSASYAPGTQYF. CDR3 in DNA: TGCAGTGCTAGTTACGCCCCCGGGACCCAGTACTTC. The chain links TRBV20-1 to TRBJ2-5; no clear D. The V end was cut by 3 bases, the J end by 7 bases, with 12 bases between. Looked up from germline, CDR1 is DFQATT and CDR2 is SNEGSKA (reference sequence). This CDR3 has 12 residues.

The chain combines TRBV29-1 with TRBJ2-3; TRBD1 matches at 8 bases. There are 16 residues in the CDR3. The V and J ends lost 6 bases and 1 base, in that order; junction bases with no gene match: 12. The germline gives CDR1 SQVTM, CDR2 ANQGSEA. DNA for the CDR3: TGCAGCGTGAAAGGACAGGGCAGTATGGGCACAGATACGCAGTATTTT. Encoded protein: CSVKGQGSMGTDTQYF.

The chain uses TRBV9 and TRBJ2-1, with TRBD2 matching 10 bases. With V trimmed by 3 bases and J by 3 bases, 6 bases remained unmatched. The CDR3 is 16 residues long. Looked up from germline, CDR1 is SGDLS and CDR2 is YYNGEE. CDR3 region: CASSEGSGGDYNEQFF. The CDR3, as DNA: TGTGCCAGCAGCGAGGGGAGCGGGGGGGACTACAATGAGCAGTTCTTC.

The chain joins TRBV4-1 to TRBJ2-2; D remains ambiguous. CDR1 and CDR2 (germline): MGHRA, YSYEKL. The CDR3 sequence is 13 residues long. V was shortened by 4 bases and J by 4 bases, with 7 bases between the two germline ends. CDR3 loop: CASSPLSTGELFF. The CDR3 DNA reads TGCGCCAGCAGCCCCCTGAGCACCGGGGAGCTGTTTTTT.

In its sample, this clonotype was seen once. The gene calls are TRBV15 and TRBJ2-7; 11 bases are shared with TRBD2. Germline V gene data show CDR1 as LNHNV and CDR2 as YYDKDF (reference sequence). The CDR3 extends over 16 amino acids. The J segment lost 2 bases and the V segment lost 7 bases, leaving 10 bases of the junction unmatched. CDR3 nucleotide sequence: TGTGCCACCACGGCCCTAGCGGGGGGCCGACCCTACGAGCAGTACTTC. Protein sequence: CATTALAGGRPYEQYF.

This chain connects TRBV5-1 to TRBJ2-5; D remains unclear. Trimming left V 4 bases short and J 2 bases short, with 18 bases between. Germline assignment: CDR1 SGHRS and CDR2 YFSETQ. This CDR3 region has 16 residues. Written as DNA, the CDR3 is TGCGCCAGCAGCAGCAATCTAGTACGTGCGCAAGAGACCCAGTACTTC. Its protein product is CASSSNLVRAQETQYF.

The chain carries TRBV29-1 and TRBJ2-3, with 8 bases that match TRBD1. Germline lookup yields CDR1 SQVTM and CDR2 ANQGSEA. The CDR3 runs 15 residues. J gave up 4 bases and V 6 bases, and 12 bases lay outside the gene matches. CDR3 sequence (DNA): TGCAGCGTCCGCGGTACAGGGGGTCTCGCAGATACGCAGTATTTT. It translates to CSVRGTGGLADTQYF.

The chain is built from TRBV7-2 and TRBJ2-3, with 12 nucleotides matching TRBD2. The CDR3 loop spans 18 amino acids. CDR1 and CDR2 (germline): SGHTA, FQGNSA. The V and J ends lost 4 bases and 4 bases, in that order; junction bases with no gene match: 12. CDR3 sequence: CASSSGLLAGGRADTQYF. The CDR3, as DNA: TGTGCCAGCAGCTCGGGCCTACTAGCGGGGGGAAGAGCAGATACGCAGTATTTT. Full variable domain (remainder filled in from reference TRBV7-2 and TRBJ2-3): GAGVSQSPSNKVTEKGKDVELRCDPISGHTALYWYRQSLGQGLEFLIYFQGNSAPDKSGLPSDRFSAERTGGSVSTLTIQRTQQEDSAVYLCASSSGLLAGGRADTQYFGPGTRLTVL.

The V gene is TRBV12-3 or TRBV12-4, the J gene TRBJ2-5; D is unresolved. This CDR3 contains 12 residues. The V gene lost 7 bases and the J gene lost 7 bases, with 13 bases spanning the gap. CDR3 DNA sequence: TGTGCCAGCACTACCCAAGTAGGGACCCAGTACTTC. Translating it yields CASTTQVGTQYF.

This chain connects TRBV29-1 to TRBJ2-1, with 9 bases that match TRBD1. Germline-derived CDR1 and CDR2 are SQVTM and ANQGSEA. V lost 7 bases to trimming and J lost 8 bases; unmatched junction nucleotides: 6. This CDR3 has 12 residues. CDR3 region: CSADRGGDEQFF. In nucleotides, the CDR3 is TGCAGCGCCGACAGGGGGGGCGATGAGCAGTTCTTC.

The rearrangement uses TRBV9 and TRBJ1-5; 8 nucleotides agree with TRBD1. In germline, CDR1 is SGDLS, CDR2 YYNGEE. This CDR3 region has 13 residues. V lost 5 bases to trimming and J lost 5 bases; unmatched junction nucleotides: 3. The chain's CDR3 is CASSSGQDQPQHF. CDR3 nucleotide sequence: TGTGCCAGCAGTTCGGGACAGGATCAGCCCCAGCATTTT.

The chain couples TRBV20-1 to TRBJ1-5; D gene ambiguous. The germline V gene has CDR1 DFQATT and CDR2 SNEGSKA (reference sequence). The V end was cut by 3 bases, the J end by 7 bases, with 10 bases between. The CDR3 extends over 12 amino acids. The CDR3 bases are TGCAGTGCTAGGTCAGGTATCCAGCCCCAGCATTTT. Encoded protein: CSARSGIQPQHF.

The chain joins TRBV5-1 to TRBJ1-4; maybe TRBD1 (6 bases). CDR1 and CDR2 from the germline V gene are SGHRS and YFSETQ. The CDR3 runs 13 residues. The V end was cut by 4 bases, the J end by 8 bases, with 12 bases between. The CDR3 is CASSRDIGEKLFF. For the CDR3, the DNA is TGCGCCAGCAGCAGGGACATTGGGGAAAAACTGTTTTTT.

V and J are TRBV10-3 and TRBJ2-3; no clear D gene. Germline lookup yields CDR1 ENHRY and CDR2 SYGVKD. CDR3 size: 15 residues. Trimming cost V 3 bases and J 1 base, with 11 bases left between them. The CDR3 nucleotides are TGTGCCATCAGTGAAATTGGGCGAGGCACAGATACGCAGTATTTT. This sequence encodes CAISEIGRGTDTQYF.

The chain combines TRBV20-1 with TRBJ2-1; 10 bases are a match to TRBD1. V lost 6 bases, J lost 9 bases, and 14 bases stayed unmatched. Germline lookup yields CDR1 DFQATT and CDR2 SNEGSKA (reference sequence). The CDR3 covers 15 residues. For the CDR3, the DNA is TGCAGTGCCCCGCCCCGGGACAGGGGTAGGGGTGAGCAGTTCTTC. Its protein product is CSAPPRDRGRGEQFF.

This sequence joins TRBV4-1 and TRBJ1-1; 7 bases agree with TRBD1. The CDR3 covers 16 residues. Germline CDR1 reads MGHRA; CDR2 reads YSYEKL. V trimming: 4 bases; J trimming: 2 bases; junction bases outside the gene matches: 10. CDR3 in DNA: TGCGCCAGCAGCCGCGTAAAGGGGGCCGCTAACACTGAAGCTTTCTTT. This sequence encodes CASSRVKGAANTEAFF.

Comment on this clonotype: Sequence at one end of the junction differs from germline and may be a read error. The chain combines TRBV4-1 with TRBJ2-7, with TRBD1 identical over 9 bases. The CDR3 loop spans 16 amino acids. Germline-derived CDR1 and CDR2 are MGHRA and YSYEKL. The CDR3, as DNA: TGCGCCAGCACCCAAGAACCCGGGACAGGGAGAAGCGAGCAGTACTTC. It is translated as CASTQEPGTGRSEQYF.

The chain has TRBV4-1 and TRBJ2-7, with TRBD2 matching 7 bases. Germline CDR1 reads MGHRA; CDR2 reads YSYEKL. The CDR3 contains 16 residues. V lost 0 bases, J lost 3 bases, and 8 bases stayed unmatched. The DNA of the CDR3 is TGCGCCAGCAGCCAAGAAGAGGACCCGGGGGGCTACGAGCAGTACTTC. It specifies CASSQEEDPGGYEQYF.

This clonotype was recorded once. For the CDR3, the DNA is TGTGCCAGCGGGGATAGCCTTGGACAGGGGGCGAAGCAGTACTTC. Translating gives CASGDSLGQGAKQYF. This sequence joins TRBV6-2 or TRBV6-3 and TRBJ2-7; 11 bases are a match to TRBD1. Unmatched junction bases numbered 14, after V lost 8 bases and J lost 8 bases. The germline CDR1 and CDR2 sequences are MNHEY and SVGEGT. CDR3 size: 15 residues.

This chain links TRBV4-2 with TRBJ2-7; no definite D call. The CDR3 covers 12 residues. The germline V gene encodes CDR1 LGHNA and CDR2 YNFKEQ. The germline V and J ends were trimmed by 0 bases and 6 bases, with 6 bases remaining between them. CDR3 bases: TGTGCCAGCAGCCAAGATGGGCCCGAGCAGTACTTC. Protein product: CASSQDGPEQYF.

This clonotype has just one count. J is TRBJ2-1 and V is TRBV6-1, with a tentative D call TRBD2 (5 bases). V lost 6 bases and J 10 bases, leaving 19 bases between the germline ends. The CDR3 spans 14 residues. Germline V CDR1 and CDR2: MNHNS, SASEGT. The CDR3 loop is CASSSERPEGEQFF. For the CDR3, the DNA is TGTGCCAGCAGCTCTGAACGGCCTGAGGGCGAGCAGTTCTTC.

The rearrangement joins TRBV6-1 to TRBJ1-2; D remains unclear. There are 12 residues in the CDR3. Germline values: CDR1 MNHNS, CDR2 SASEGT. Trimming removed 8 bases from V and 3 bases from J, with 10 bases in between. CDR3: CASRPWDYGYTF. The CDR3 DNA reads as TGTGCCAGCCGGCCTTGGGACTATGGCTACACCTTC.

The genes are TRBV5-1 and TRBJ1-1, with D maybe TRBD1 (5 bases). Germline CDR1 SGHRS, CDR2 YFSETQ. The CDR3 totals 14 residues. The germline V and J ends were trimmed by 2 bases and 1 base, with 9 bases remaining between them. The CDR3 is CASSFSRANTEAFF. DNA of the CDR3: TGCGCCAGCAGCTTCAGCAGGGCGAACACTGAAGCTTTCTTT.

The chain links TRBV29-1 to TRBJ2-7; the D gene could be TRBD1 or TRBD2 (5 bases each). The length of the CDR3 is 13 residues. Looked up from germline, CDR1 is SQVTM and CDR2 is ANQGSEA. Trimming shortened V by 6 bases and J by 8 bases, and 20 bases separated the two germline ends. The chain's CDR3 is CSVVQVGDDKQYF. CDR3 nucleotides: TGCAGCGTCGTACAGGTGGGGGATGATAAGCAGTACTTC.